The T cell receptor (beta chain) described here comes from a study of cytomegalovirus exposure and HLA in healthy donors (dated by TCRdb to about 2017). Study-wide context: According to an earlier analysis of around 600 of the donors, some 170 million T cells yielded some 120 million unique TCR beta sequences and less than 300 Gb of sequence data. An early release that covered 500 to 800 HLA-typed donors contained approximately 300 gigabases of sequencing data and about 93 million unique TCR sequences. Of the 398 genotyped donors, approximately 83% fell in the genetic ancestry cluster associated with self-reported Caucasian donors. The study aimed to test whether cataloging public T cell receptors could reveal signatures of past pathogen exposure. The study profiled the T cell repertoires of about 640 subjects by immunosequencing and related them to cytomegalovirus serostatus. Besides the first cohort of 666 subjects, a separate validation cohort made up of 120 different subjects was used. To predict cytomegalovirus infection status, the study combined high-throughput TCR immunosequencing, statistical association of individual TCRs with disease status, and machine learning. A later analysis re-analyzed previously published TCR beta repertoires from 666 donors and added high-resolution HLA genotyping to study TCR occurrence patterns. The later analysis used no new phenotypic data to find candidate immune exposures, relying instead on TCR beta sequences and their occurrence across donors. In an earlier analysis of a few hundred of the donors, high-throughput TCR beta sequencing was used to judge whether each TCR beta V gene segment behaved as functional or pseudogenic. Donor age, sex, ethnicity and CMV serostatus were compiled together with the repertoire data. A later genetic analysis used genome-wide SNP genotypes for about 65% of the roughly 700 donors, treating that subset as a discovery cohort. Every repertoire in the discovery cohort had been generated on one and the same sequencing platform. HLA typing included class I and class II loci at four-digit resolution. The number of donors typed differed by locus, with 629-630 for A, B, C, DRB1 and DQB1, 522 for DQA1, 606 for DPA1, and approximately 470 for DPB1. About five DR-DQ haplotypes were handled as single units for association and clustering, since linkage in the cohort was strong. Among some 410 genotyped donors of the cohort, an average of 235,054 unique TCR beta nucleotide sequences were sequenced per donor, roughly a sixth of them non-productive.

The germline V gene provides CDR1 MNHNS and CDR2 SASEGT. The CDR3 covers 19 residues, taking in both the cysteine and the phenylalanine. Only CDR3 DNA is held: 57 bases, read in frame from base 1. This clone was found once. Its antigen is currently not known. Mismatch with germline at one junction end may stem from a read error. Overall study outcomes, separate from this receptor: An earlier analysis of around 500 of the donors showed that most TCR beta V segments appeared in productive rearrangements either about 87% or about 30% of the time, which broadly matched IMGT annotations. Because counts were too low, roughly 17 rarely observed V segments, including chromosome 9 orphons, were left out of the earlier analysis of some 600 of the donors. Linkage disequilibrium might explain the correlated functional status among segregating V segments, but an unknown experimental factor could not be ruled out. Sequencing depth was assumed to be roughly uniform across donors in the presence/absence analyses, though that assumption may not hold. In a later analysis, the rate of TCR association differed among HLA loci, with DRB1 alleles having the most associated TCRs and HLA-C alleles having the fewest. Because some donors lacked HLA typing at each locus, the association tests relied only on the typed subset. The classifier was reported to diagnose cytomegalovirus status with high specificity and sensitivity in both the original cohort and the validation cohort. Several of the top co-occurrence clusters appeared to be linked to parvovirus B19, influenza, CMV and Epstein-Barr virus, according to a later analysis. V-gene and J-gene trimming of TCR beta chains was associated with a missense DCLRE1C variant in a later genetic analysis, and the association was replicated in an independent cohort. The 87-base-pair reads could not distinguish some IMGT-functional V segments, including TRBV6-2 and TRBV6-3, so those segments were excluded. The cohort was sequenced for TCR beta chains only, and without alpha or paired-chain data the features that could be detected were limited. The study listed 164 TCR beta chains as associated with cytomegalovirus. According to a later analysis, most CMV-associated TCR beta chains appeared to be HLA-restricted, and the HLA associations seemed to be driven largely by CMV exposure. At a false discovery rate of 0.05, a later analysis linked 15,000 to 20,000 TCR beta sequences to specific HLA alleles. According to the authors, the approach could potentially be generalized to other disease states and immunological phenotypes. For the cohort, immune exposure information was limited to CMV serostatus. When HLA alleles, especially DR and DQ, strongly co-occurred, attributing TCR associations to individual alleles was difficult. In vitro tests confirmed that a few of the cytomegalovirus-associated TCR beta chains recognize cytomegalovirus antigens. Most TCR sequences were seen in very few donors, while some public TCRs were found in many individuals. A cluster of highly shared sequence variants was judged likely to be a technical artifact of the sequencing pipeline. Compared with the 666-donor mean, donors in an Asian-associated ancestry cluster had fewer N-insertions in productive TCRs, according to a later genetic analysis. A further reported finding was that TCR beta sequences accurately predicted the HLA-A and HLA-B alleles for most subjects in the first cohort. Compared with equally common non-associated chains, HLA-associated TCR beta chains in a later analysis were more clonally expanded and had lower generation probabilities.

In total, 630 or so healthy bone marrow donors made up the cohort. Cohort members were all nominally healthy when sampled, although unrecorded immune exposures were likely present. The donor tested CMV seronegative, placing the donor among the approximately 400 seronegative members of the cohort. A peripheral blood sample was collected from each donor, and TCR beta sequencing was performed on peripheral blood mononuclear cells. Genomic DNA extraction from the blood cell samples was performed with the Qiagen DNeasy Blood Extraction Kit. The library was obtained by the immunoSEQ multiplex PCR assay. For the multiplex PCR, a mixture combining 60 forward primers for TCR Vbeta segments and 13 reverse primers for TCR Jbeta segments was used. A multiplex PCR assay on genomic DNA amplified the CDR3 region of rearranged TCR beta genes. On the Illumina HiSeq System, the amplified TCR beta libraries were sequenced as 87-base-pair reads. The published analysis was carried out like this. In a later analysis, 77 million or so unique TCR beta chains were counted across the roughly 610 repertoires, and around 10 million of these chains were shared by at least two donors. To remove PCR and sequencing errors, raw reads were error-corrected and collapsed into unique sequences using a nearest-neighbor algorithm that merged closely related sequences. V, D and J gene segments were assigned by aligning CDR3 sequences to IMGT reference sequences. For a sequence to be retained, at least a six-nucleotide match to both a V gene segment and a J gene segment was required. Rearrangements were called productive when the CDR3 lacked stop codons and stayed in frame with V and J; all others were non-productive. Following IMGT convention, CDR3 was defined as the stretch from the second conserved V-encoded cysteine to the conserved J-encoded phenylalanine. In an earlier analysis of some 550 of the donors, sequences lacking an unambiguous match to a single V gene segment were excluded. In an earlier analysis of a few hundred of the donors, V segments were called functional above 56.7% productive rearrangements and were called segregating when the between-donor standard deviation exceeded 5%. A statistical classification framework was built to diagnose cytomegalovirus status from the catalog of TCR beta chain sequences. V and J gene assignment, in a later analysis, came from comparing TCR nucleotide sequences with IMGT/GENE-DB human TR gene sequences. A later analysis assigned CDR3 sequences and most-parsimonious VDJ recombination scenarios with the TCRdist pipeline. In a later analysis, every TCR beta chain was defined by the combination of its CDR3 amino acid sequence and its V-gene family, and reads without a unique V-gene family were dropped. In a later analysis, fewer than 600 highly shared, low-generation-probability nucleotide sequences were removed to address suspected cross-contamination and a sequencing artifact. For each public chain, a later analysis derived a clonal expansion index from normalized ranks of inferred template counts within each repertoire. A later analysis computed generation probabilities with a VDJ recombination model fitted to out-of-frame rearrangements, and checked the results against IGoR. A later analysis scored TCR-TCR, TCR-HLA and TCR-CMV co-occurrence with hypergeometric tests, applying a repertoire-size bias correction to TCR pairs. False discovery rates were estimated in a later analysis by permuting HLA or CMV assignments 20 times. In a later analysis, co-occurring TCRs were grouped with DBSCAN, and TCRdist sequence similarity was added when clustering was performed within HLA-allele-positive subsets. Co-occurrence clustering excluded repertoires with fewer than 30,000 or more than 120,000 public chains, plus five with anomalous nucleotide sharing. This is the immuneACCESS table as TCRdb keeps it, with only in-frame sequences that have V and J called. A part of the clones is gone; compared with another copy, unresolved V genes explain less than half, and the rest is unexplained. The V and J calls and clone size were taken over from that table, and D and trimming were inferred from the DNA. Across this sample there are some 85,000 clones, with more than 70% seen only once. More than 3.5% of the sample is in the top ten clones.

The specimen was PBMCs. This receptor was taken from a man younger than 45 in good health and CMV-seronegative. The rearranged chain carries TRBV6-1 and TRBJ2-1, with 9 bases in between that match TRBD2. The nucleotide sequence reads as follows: TGTGCCAGCAGTGAAAGGGGTGGGGTAGCGGGAGTAAGGTACAATGAGCAGCTCTTC. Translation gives CASSERGGVAGVRYNEQLF.